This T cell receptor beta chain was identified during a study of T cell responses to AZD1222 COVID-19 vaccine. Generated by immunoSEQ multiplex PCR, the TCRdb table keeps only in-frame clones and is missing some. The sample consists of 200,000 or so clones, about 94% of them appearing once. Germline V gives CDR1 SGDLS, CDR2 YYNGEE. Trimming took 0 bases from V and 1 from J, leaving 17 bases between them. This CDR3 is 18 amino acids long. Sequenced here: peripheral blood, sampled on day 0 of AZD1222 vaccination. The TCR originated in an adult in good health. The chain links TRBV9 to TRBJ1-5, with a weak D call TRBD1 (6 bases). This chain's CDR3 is CASSVGAPEGGSNQPQHF. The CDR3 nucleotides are TGTGCCAGCAGCGTAGGAGCCCCCGAGGGGGGAAGCAATCAGCCCCAGCATTTT. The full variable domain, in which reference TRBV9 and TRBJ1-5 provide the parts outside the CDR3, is DSGVTQTPKHLITATGQRVTLRCSPRSGDLSVYWYQQSLDQGLQFLIQYYNGEERAKGNILERFSAQQFPDLHSELNLSSLELGDSALYFCASSVGAPEGGSNQPQHFGDGTRLSIL.